The 15 T cell receptor beta chains below all came from one sample that was sequenced in a study of cytomegalovirus exposure and HLA in healthy donors. Primers included in the PCR were 60 Vbeta and 13 Jbeta primers. Produced via immunoSEQ multiplex PCR; TCRdb's table is partial and in-frame only. Of some 150,000 clones detected, 70% to 85% appear once; the ten largest clones hold about 1.5%. The sample was PBMCs. Receptor source: a male donor in good health and CMV-seronegative.

This clone was counted a few times. V usage is TRBV5-4 and J usage is TRBJ2-5; D is possibly TRBD2 (5 bases). The germline gives CDR1 SGHNT, CDR2 YYREEE (reference sequence). CDR3 length: 12 residues. Trimming took off 2 bases at V and 7 bases at J, with 9 bases between the two ends. CDR3 nucleotide sequence: TGTGCCAGCAGCTTTATTCGGGGGACCCAGTACTTC. Translated, it gives CASSFIRGTQYF.

The V gene is TRBV6-6, the J gene TRBJ1-6, with D tentatively TRBD1 (6 bases). Trimming left V 9 bases short and J 7 bases short, with 13 bases between. The CDR3 is 13 residues long. Per the germline V gene, CDR1 is MNHNY and CDR2 is SVGAGI (reference sequence). CDR3 residues: CARSQGLNSPLHF. CDR3 in DNA: TGTGCCAGGTCACAGGGTCTAAATTCACCCCTCCACTTT.

This clone was observed a single time. This chain joins TRBV6-6 and TRBJ2-1, with 10 bases identical to TRBD2. V lost 6 bases, J lost 4 bases, and 6 bases stayed unmatched. The V gene's germline CDR1 is MNHNY and CDR2 SVGAGI (reference sequence). The CDR3 loop spans 15 amino acids. CDR3 nucleotides: TGTGCCAGCAGGACCACTAGCGGGGATTACAATGAGCAGTTCTTC. Its protein product is CASRTTSGDYNEQFF.

This sequence joins TRBV7-9 and TRBJ2-3, with D unclear. Germline loops: CDR1 SEHNR, CDR2 FQNEAQ (reference sequence). V was clipped by 0 bases and J by 0 bases, with 10 bases between them. The CDR3 is made up of 16 amino acids. CDR3 in amino acids: CASSLAGFSSTDTQYF. The CDR3 region has the DNA TGTGCCAGCAGCTTAGCGGGCTTTTCTAGCACAGATACGCAGTATTTT.

V usage is TRBV5-6 and J usage is TRBJ2-7; D possibly corresponds to TRBD1 (5 bases). The germline V gene encodes CDR1 SGHDT and CDR2 YYEEEE. CDR3 length: 14 amino acids. Trimming pared 1 base from V and 3 bases from J, leaving 11 bases between. The CDR3 DNA reads as TGTGCCAGCAGCTTGCAAGGGGCGTTCTACGAGCAGTACTTC. Its protein is CASSLQGAFYEQYF.

This clone has a single count. Other DNA sequences in this sample translate to the same CDR3. The J gene is TRBJ2-3, the V gene TRBV7-2; D might be TRBD2 (6 bases). Per germline, CDR1 SGHTA and CDR2 FQGNSA. Between the trimmed V and J ends, which lost 5 bases and 5 bases, there was a span of 26 bases. The CDR3 contains 18 residues. CDR3 coding DNA: TGTGCCAGCAGCGAAGGTCTTCTAACGGGAGATGAGGGAGATACGCAGTATTTT. This translates into CASSEGLLTGDEGDTQYF.

A few counts support this clone. The chain has TRBV9 and TRBJ2-4; TRBD1 might be the D (7 bases). V gave up 0 bases and J gave up 9 bases, with 13 bases separating them. The CDR3 has 14 amino acids. Germline V CDR1 and CDR2: SGDLS, YYNGEE. CDR3 protein: CASSVEGAGSIQYF. CDR3 in DNA: TGTGCCAGCAGCGTAGAGGGGGCCGGGAGCATTCAGTACTTC. Using reference TRBV9 and TRBJ2-4 for the parts outside the CDR3, the full variable domain is DSGVTQTPKHLITATGQRVTLRCSPRSGDLSVYWYQQSLDQGLQFLIQYYNGEERAKGNILERFSAQQFPDLHSELNLSSLELGDSALYFCASSVEGAGSIQYFGAGTRLSVL.

The V and J genes are TRBV18 and TRBJ1-1; 9 bases agree with TRBD1. V gave up 4 bases and J gave up 0 bases; unmatched junction bases: 9. There are 17 residues in the CDR3. Germline V gene sequence: CDR1 KGHSH, CDR2 LQKENI. The CDR3 region is CASSRGTGGRMNTEAFF. For the CDR3, the DNA is TGTGCCAGCTCACGCGGTACAGGGGGCAGGATGAACACTGAAGCTTTCTTT.

Only a few counts were recorded for this clone. The CDR3 nucleotides read TGTGCCAGCAGTTTTCAGGGTACCACTGAAGCTTTCTTT. It specifies CASSFQGTTEAFF. This rearrangement joins TRBV6-5 to TRBJ1-1; tentatively, D is TRBD1 (5 bases). The germline CDR1 and CDR2 sequences are MNHEY and SVGAGI. V lost 4 bases and J 4 bases, leaving 10 bases between the germline ends. This CDR3 has 13 amino acids.

The rearrangement links TRBV9 to TRBJ1-4; no firm D call. V was clipped by 4 bases and J by 7 bases, with 8 bases between them. There are 12 residues in the CDR3. Germline CDR1 and CDR2: SGDLS and YYNGEE. CDR3 nucleotides: TGTGCCAGCAGCCTTCACGGTGAAAAACTGTTTTTT. Protein product: CASSLHGEKLFF. The variable domain in full, completed from reference TRBV9 and TRBJ1-4, reads DSGVTQTPKHLITATGQRVTLRCSPRSGDLSVYWYQQSLDQGLQFLIQYYNGEERAKGNILERFSAQQFPDLHSELNLSSLELGDSALYFCASSLHGEKLFFGSGTQLSVL.

The chain has TRBV10-3 and TRBJ2-5; D gene unclear. The DNA matches TRBJ2-7 better at its end, which makes the J call doubtful. CDR1 ENHRY and CDR2 SYGVKD come from the germline V gene. The CDR3 has 11 residues. CDR3 nucleotides: TGTGCCATCAGTGGTCTCTACGAGCAGTACTTC. Protein: CAISGLYEQYF.

The chain recombines TRBV9 with TRBJ1-3, with D possibly being TRBD1 (5 bases). The CDR3 has 17 amino acids. The V end was cut by 4 bases, the J end by 0 bases, with 17 bases between. Per germline, CDR1 SGDLS and CDR2 YYNGEE. The CDR3 nucleotides are TGTGCCAGCAGCAACGACGCAATACAGGCCTCTGGAAACACCATATATTTT. Translating gives CASSNDAIQASGNTIYF.

This chain joins TRBV5-4 and TRBJ2-7, with D uncertain. Germline lookup yields CDR1 SGHNT and CDR2 YYREEE (reference sequence). V shed 0 bases and J shed 3 bases, with 7 bases lying between them. CDR3 length: 13 residues. CDR3 protein: CASSLAGHYEQYF. The CDR3 DNA reads as TGTGCCAGCAGCTTGGCTGGGCACTACGAGCAGTACTTC.

This clone came up once. The J gene is TRBJ2-5, the V gene TRBV4-2, with a possible D match to TRBD2 (6 bases). The CDR3 contains 16 residues. Trimming stripped 1 base from V and 0 bases from J, with 12 bases between. Germline CDR1 reads LGHNA; CDR2 reads YNFKEQ. CDR3 sequence: CASSQGRGDYQETQYF. CDR3 in DNA: TGTGCCAGCAGCCAAGGCCGTGGGGACTACCAAGAGACCCAGTACTTC.

The chain has TRBV4-3 and TRBJ2-1; TRBD1 agrees at 8 bases. V gave up 4 bases and J gave up 9 bases; unmatched junction bases: 11. Looked up from germline, CDR1 is LGHNA and CDR2 is YSLEER. The CDR3 contains 15 residues. The CDR3 loop is CASSLSSTGAGEQFF. The CDR3 nucleotides read TGCGCCAGCAGCCTATCATCGACAGGGGCGGGTGAGCAGTTCTTC.